Following are 27 T cell receptor beta chains from one sample sequenced in a study of T cells in Graves' hyperthyroidism and ophthalmopathy. The CDR3 regions of TCR beta were amplified from RNA transcripts. Initially, a first-round RT-PCR of the TCR CDR3 employed the HTBI primer set. MiXCR, run by TCRdb on the multiplex PCR reads, gives a single entry per CDR3 protein. The sample yields nearly 600,000 distinct CDR3 sequences, approximately 15% seen once. Sequences were obtained from blood. Receptors were obtained from a woman aged 18-35 years with Graves' ophthalmopathy.

This clonotype has at least ten counts. The chain has TRBV6-5 and TRBJ1-2; no clear D. Germline V gene sequence: CDR1 MNHEY, CDR2 SVGAGI. This CDR3 comprises 14 residues. V lost 2 bases, J lost 2 bases, and 9 bases lay in between. The CDR3 protein is CASSYQLGNYGYTF. The CDR3 coding sequence is TGTGCCAGCAGTTACCAATTAGGGAACTATGGCTACACCTTC.

This clonotype has at least ten counts. The genes are TRBV7-9 and TRBJ2-1; TRBD2 matches at 11 bases. This CDR3 is 16 amino acids long. CDR1 SEHNR and CDR2 FQNEAQ come from the germline V gene (reference sequence). Germline trimming cut 4 bases from V and 4 bases from J; bases unmatched to any gene: 6. CDR3 bases: TGTGCCAGCAGCTCTTCGACTAGCGGGATTTACAATGAGCAGTTCTTC. Its translation is CASSSSTSGIYNEQFF.

This clonotype was observed at least ten times. The gene calls are TRBV12-3 or TRBV12-4 and TRBJ2-3; 9 positions match TRBD2. The junction had 8 bases not matched to a gene; V was cut back by 6 bases and J by 4 bases. This CDR3 contains 15 residues. In DNA, the CDR3 is TGTGCCAGCAGGTTTAGCGGGAGAGGGGCAGATACGCAGTATTTT. Translation gives CASRFSGRGADTQYF.

This clonotype was recorded many times. V and J are TRBV5-1 and TRBJ1-1; 7 nucleotides line up with TRBD1. The V segment lost 2 bases and the J segment 5 bases; nucleotides outside the gene matches: 6. Germline CDR1 reads SGHRS; CDR2 reads YFSETQ. This CDR3 is 14 amino acids long. The CDR3 reads CASSFQGGETEAFF. For the CDR3, the DNA is TGCGCCAGCAGCTTCCAGGGGGGGGAAACTGAAGCTTTCTTT.

This clonotype was detected many times. The chain couples TRBV27 to TRBJ1-5; maybe TRBD1 (5 bases). V lost 5 bases and J lost 4, with 15 bases in between. Germline lookup yields CDR1 MNHEY and CDR2 SMNVEV (reference sequence). There are 15 residues in the CDR3. The CDR3 loop is CASSPLGAGNQPQHF. The CDR3 DNA follows: TGTGCCAGCAGTCCCCTCGGGGCCGGGAATCAGCCCCAGCATTTT.

The chain links TRBV4-1 to TRBJ2-5; D not resolved. This CDR3 region has 11 residues. Germline assignment: CDR1 MGHRA and CDR2 YSYEKL. V was trimmed by 3 bases and J by 3 bases, leaving 2 bases between them. The CDR3 nucleotides read TGCGCCAGCAGCCATAAAGAGACCCAGTACTTC. It yields the protein CASSHKETQYF.

This clonotype was seen a handful of times. This chain uses TRBV24-1 with TRBJ1-1; tentative D call: TRBD1 (5 bases). This CDR3 has 19 amino acids. Germline CDR1 KGHDR, CDR2 SFDVKD. Trimming left V 5 bases short and J 1 base short, with 25 bases between. The DNA for the CDR3 is TGTGCCACCAGTGCCCCCGGGTGGACCACGGACACTGGGAACACTGAAGCTTTCTTT. Its protein is CATSAPGWTTDTGNTEAFF.

This clonotype was seen at least ten times. V gene TRBV20-1 combines with J gene TRBJ2-1; no clear D. This CDR3 has 13 amino acids. Germline V gene lookup returns CDR1 DFQATT and CDR2 SNEGSKA (reference sequence). V was clipped by 5 bases and J by 8 bases, with 16 bases between them. The CDR3 DNA reads TGCAGTGCTGCCAGAGAATCGGCCGATGAGCAGTTCTTC. Residues: CSAARESADEQFF.

Ten or more counts support this clonotype. This chain uses TRBV7-3 with TRBJ2-1; 8 nucleotides align to TRBD2. In germline, CDR1 is SGHTA, CDR2 FQGTGA. The CDR3 runs to 15 residues. Trimming removed 1 base from V and 5 bases from J; junction bases left unmatched: 4. The CDR3 DNA reads TGTGCCAGCAGCTTAATCCCGGGACTAGACAATGAGCAGTTCTTC. This codes for CASSLIPGLDNEQFF.

Concerning this clonotype itself: The CDR3 end shows no conserved phenylalanine or tryptophan, and so a read error is likely. The chain recombines TRBV15 with TRBJ1-6; no reliable D call. Trimming pared 6 bases from V and 0 bases from J, leaving 9 bases between. CDR1 is LNHNV, CDR2 YYDKDF, per germline (reference sequence). The CDR3 extends over 15 amino acids. CDR3 amino acids: CATSRMSSYNSPLHL. As DNA, the CDR3 is TGTGCCACCAGTCGGATGAGCTCCTATAATTCACCCCTCCACCTT.

The sample holds a few counts of this clonotype. The chain is built from TRBV4-3 and TRBJ1-6, with D perhaps matching TRBD1 (5 bases). The V end lost 0 bases, the J end lost 10 bases, and 13 bases lay between the germline ends. The germline V gene has CDR1 LGHNA and CDR2 YSLEER. The CDR3 extends over 15 amino acids. As DNA, the CDR3 is TGCGCCAGCAGCCAAGATGGGGGGAGCGTATCACCCCTCCACTTT. Protein: CASSQDGGSVSPLHF.

This clonotype occurred many times. The chain has TRBV6-2 or TRBV6-3 and TRBJ2-1; 10 bases agree with TRBD2. The CDR3 length is 16 residues. The J segment lost 9 bases and the V segment lost 2 bases, leaving 10 bases of the junction unmatched. Looked up from germline, CDR1 is MNHEY and CDR2 is SVGEGT. Here the CDR3 DNA reads TGTGCCAGCAGTTACCGTGAGCGGGGGGGTCCGGGTGAGCAGTTCTTC. Its translation is CASSYRERGGPGEQFF.

The chain carries TRBV6-2 or TRBV6-3 and TRBJ2-7; D remains unclear. Germline-derived CDR1 and CDR2 are MNHEY and SVGEGT. The V end lost 7 bases, the J end lost 1 base, and 11 bases lay between the germline ends. CDR3 length equals 13 residues. CDR3 DNA sequence: TGTGCCAGCAACTGGAGTGGATCCTACGAGCAGTACTTC. It translates to CASNWSGSYEQYF.

This clonotype occurred many times. The V and J genes are TRBV6-5 and TRBJ1-1, with a possible D match to TRBD1 (5 bases). The germline V gene has CDR1 MNHEY and CDR2 SVGAGI. The CDR3 loop spans 17 amino acids. V was trimmed by 2 bases and J by 0 bases, leaving 16 bases between them. The CDR3 here is CASSYGTGGPLNTEAFF. CDR3 bases: TGTGCCAGCAGTTACGGGACCGGAGGGCCTTTGAACACTGAAGCTTTCTTT.

This clonotype was picked up many times. The rearrangement joins TRBV5-5 to TRBJ2-1, with 12 positions matching TRBD1. CDR3 size: 17 residues. The V gene's germline CDR1 is SGHKS and CDR2 YYEKEE (reference sequence). V was clipped by 4 bases and J by 1 base; unmatched bases: 6. CDR3 residues: CASSDPGQGASYNEQFF. The CDR3 nucleotides are TGTGCCAGCAGCGACCCGGGACAGGGGGCTTCCTACAATGAGCAGTTCTTC.

Only a few counts were recorded for this clonotype. The genes are TRBV7-9 and TRBJ2-7; 7 nucleotides match TRBD2. This CDR3 is built from 15 residues. V dropped 3 bases and J dropped 7; count of bases not matched to a gene: 12. The germline V gene encodes CDR1 SEHNR and CDR2 FQNEAQ (reference sequence). The CDR3 nucleotides are TGTGCCAGCAGCTTCCCGACTAGCACCATCGGGGAGCAGTACTTC. As protein: CASSFPTSTIGEQYF.

Comments on this clonotype: This may stem from a read error, because a much larger clone lies one nucleotide away. The V and J genes are TRBV28 and TRBJ1-2; 8 nucleotides match TRBD1. Trimming took 2 bases from V and 12 from J; bases not matched to a gene: 8. Per germline, CDR1 MDHEN and CDR2 SYDVKM. The CDR3 consists of 13 residues. The CDR3 bases are TGTGCCAGCAGTTTAGTTTCGGGGACAGGCCACACCTTC. Amino acids: CASSLVSGTGHTF.

This clonotype was observed a handful of times. The chain has TRBV12-3 or TRBV12-4 and TRBJ1-1; D is ambiguous. The CDR3 runs to 12 residues. The germline V and J ends were trimmed by 8 bases and 2 bases, with 9 bases remaining between them. CDR3 DNA sequence: TGTGCCAGCTCCGGGTTAAACACTGAAGCTTTCTTT. Translating gives CASSGLNTEAFF.

This clonotype was seen at least ten times. V is TRBV7-2 and J is TRBJ1-5; D is uncertain. Germline CDR1 reads SGHTA; CDR2 reads FQGNSA. The V end lost 5 bases, the J end lost 4 bases, and 12 bases lay between the germline ends. This CDR3 comprises 14 residues. CDR3 nucleotides: TGTGCCAGCAGCCCGACACTGAGAAATCAGCCCCAGCATTTT. This translates into CASSPTLRNQPQHF.

The rearrangement uses TRBV7-9 and TRBJ2-2, with 8 bases aligning to TRBD1. Trimming removed 4 bases from V and 4 bases from J; junction bases left unmatched: 8. Per germline, CDR1 SEHNR and CDR2 FQNEAQ (reference sequence). CDR3 size: 16 residues. The DNA for the CDR3 is TGTGCCAGCAGCTCGGCAGGGGGCGCGATCACCGGGGAGCTGTTTTTT. It encodes CASSSAGGAITGELFF.

At least ten counts were recorded for this clonotype. The chain is built from TRBV27 and TRBJ1-5; 7 bases line up with TRBD1. This CDR3 comprises 15 residues. With 7 bases clipped from V and 1 base from J, the junction kept 7 bases outside the gene matches. Per germline, CDR1 MNHEY and CDR2 SMNVEV (reference sequence). Here the CDR3 reads CASTYRGGSNQPQHF. The CDR3 region has the DNA TGTGCCAGCACTTACAGGGGAGGGAGCAATCAGCCCCAGCATTTT.

The table lists this clonotype with many counts. V gene TRBV27 combines with J gene TRBJ1-3, with D unresolved. CDR1 is MNHEY, CDR2 SMNVEV, per germline (reference sequence). V was pared by 4 bases and J by 2 bases, with 9 bases between. There are 14 residues in the CDR3. CDR3 in DNA: TGTGCCAGCAGTTCAACGGCGACTGGAAACACCATATATTTT. Encoded protein: CASSSTATGNTIYF.

This clonotype was picked up many times. The rearrangement links TRBV27 to TRBJ1-1; the D is unclear. Germline values: CDR1 MNHEY, CDR2 SMNVEV (reference sequence). The CDR3 has 13 amino acids. Trimming shortened V by 5 bases and J by 3 bases, and 10 bases separated the two germline ends. The CDR3 loop reads CASSLIRHTEAFF. The CDR3 DNA sequence: TGTGCCAGCAGTCTGATCCGGCACACTGAAGCTTTCTTT.

The J gene is TRBJ1-5, the V gene TRBV3-1, with D possibly matching TRBD1 (5 bases). With 0 bases removed from V and 5 bases from J, the gap between germline ends came to 11 bases. CDR1 and CDR2 from the germline V gene are LGHDT and YNNKEL (reference sequence). This CDR3 comprises 15 residues. The DNA of the CDR3 is TGTGCCAGCAGCCAAGATGGGGCGTTTCATCAGCCCCAGCATTTT. Translated: CASSQDGAFHQPQHF.

The chain employs TRBV6-1 and TRBJ1-5, with 9 bases lining up with TRBD1. V was pared by 5 bases and J by 3 bases, with 5 bases of the junction left unmatched. This CDR3 contains 15 residues. Germline CDR1 and CDR2: MNHNS and SASEGT. The chain's CDR3 is CASSSGQGDNQPQHF. The CDR3 DNA reads as TGTGCCAGCAGTTCGGGACAGGGAGACAATCAGCCCCAGCATTTT.

This sequence joins TRBV27 and TRBJ2-3, with 8 positions matching TRBD1. The V gene's germline CDR1 is MNHEY and CDR2 SMNVEV (reference sequence). The CDR3 sequence is 15 residues long. V trimming: 2 bases; J trimming: 4 bases; junction bases outside the gene matches: 5. Written as DNA, the CDR3 is TGTGCCAGCAGTTTAAGGCAGGGGGCCGCAGATACGCAGTATTTT. Translation gives CASSLRQGAADTQYF.

This clonotype was found many times. The chain has TRBV20-1 and TRBJ2-1, with unresolved D. V was pared by 5 bases and J by 4 bases, with 9 bases between. CDR1 is DFQATT and CDR2 is SNEGSKA in the germline V gene (reference sequence). CDR3 size: 12 residues. The CDR3 nucleotides are TGCAGTGCTTCGGAGAGTTACAATGAGCAGTTCTTC. This sequence encodes CSASESYNEQFF.